These 8 T cell receptor beta chains came from one sample sequenced in a study of T cells in Graves' hyperthyroidism and ophthalmopathy. What was amplified from RNA transcripts were TCR beta CDR3 regions. HTBI primers were employed in a first-round RT-PCR of the TCR CDR3. TCRdb re-called the multiplex PCR reads through MiXCR, storing one row per CDR3 protein. This table holds about 290,000 distinct CDR3 sequences, about an eighth found once. The sequenced sample was blood. Every receptor here comes from a woman aged 30 to 39 with Graves' hyperthyroidism that later progressed to Graves' ophthalmopathy.

The table lists this clonotype with many counts. The V and J genes are TRBV12-3 or TRBV12-4 and TRBJ2-7; 14 bases fit TRBD2. After removal of 4 bases from V and 6 bases from J, the junction contained 5 bases not matched to a gene. The length of the CDR3 is 15 residues. CDR3 coding DNA: TGTGCCAGCAGTTGGGGACTAGCGGGAGAGGGCGAGCAGTACTTC. Translated, it gives CASSWGLAGEGEQYF.

There are many counts of this clonotype. The chain combines TRBV12-3 or TRBV12-4 with TRBJ1-5; D possibly corresponds to TRBD1 (5 bases). V lost 5 bases and J 2 bases, leaving 13 bases between the germline ends. The CDR3 spans 15 residues. CDR3 in DNA: TGTGCCAGCAGTGAAATCAGGGCTGGCAATCAGCCCCAGCATTTT. Translated: CASSEIRAGNQPQHF.

This clonotype was counted at least ten times. The chain joins TRBV11-2 to TRBJ2-3; no clear D gene. Trimming left V 5 bases short and J 7 bases short, with 7 bases between. This CDR3 is 11 amino acids long. Per germline, CDR1 SGHAT and CDR2 FQNNGV. The CDR3 sequence: CASSRGYTQYF. The CDR3, as DNA: TGTGCCAGCAGCCGCGGATATACGCAGTATTTT.

This clonotype has a count of ten or more. V gene TRBV7-2 combines with J gene TRBJ2-2; no clear D. The CDR3 covers 12 residues. Germline V CDR1 and CDR2: SGHTA, FQGNSA. Deletions cut 6 bases from V and 6 bases from J, with 8 bases between. CDR3 protein: CASSDGSGELFF. The CDR3 nucleotides are TGTGCCAGCAGTGACGGATCCGGGGAGCTGTTTTTT. Complete variable domain (other parts from reference TRBV7-2 and TRBJ2-2): GAGVSQSPSNKVTEKGKDVELRCDPISGHTALYWYRQSLGQGLEFLIYFQGNSAPDKSGLPSDRFSAERTGGSVSTLTIQRTQQEDSAVYLCASSDGSGELFFGEGSRLTVL.

In this sample, this clonotype turned up a few times. The chain employs TRBV3-1 and TRBJ2-7; a possible D gene is TRBD2 (5 bases). Trimming took off 0 bases at V and 11 bases at J, with 11 bases between the two ends. The CDR3 extends over 12 amino acids. Per germline, CDR1 LGHDT and CDR2 YNNKEL (reference sequence). CDR3 region: CASSQDDLEEYF. CDR3 nucleotide sequence: TGTGCCAGCAGCCAAGATGACCTGGAGGAGTACTTC.

CDR3 nucleotide sequence: TGTGCCAGTAGTTCCCCGACTAGCACAGATACGCAGTATTTT. This gives the protein CASSSPTSTDTQYF. The genes are TRBV19 and TRBJ2-3; no definite D call. Germline V lookup: CDR1 LNHDA, CDR2 SQIVND (reference sequence). Trimming shortened V by 5 bases and J by 0 bases, and 9 bases separated the two germline ends. The CDR3 length is 14 residues. The complete variable domain, with remaining parts taken from reference TRBV19 and TRBJ2-3, reads DGGITQSPKYLFRKEGQNVTLSCEQNLNHDAMYWYRQDPGQGLRLIYYSQIVNDFQKGDIAEGYSVSREKKESFPLTVTSAQKNPTAFYLCASSSPTSTDTQYFGPGTRLTVL.

This clonotype has a count of ten or more. This rearrangement joins TRBV3-1 to TRBJ2-5; TRBD1 agrees at 7 bases. Germline V gives CDR1 LGHDT, CDR2 YNNKEL (reference sequence). CDR3 length: 15 amino acids. J was trimmed by 5 bases and V by 2 bases; bases with no gene match: 8. CDR3 region: CASSQWDSVGETQYF. The CDR3 DNA reads as TGTGCCAGCAGCCAATGGGACAGTGTGGGTGAGACCCAGTACTTC.

This clonotype was detected only a few times. V usage is TRBV9 and J usage is TRBJ2-5; 16 bases are shared with TRBD2. With V trimmed by 1 base and J by 5 bases, 2 bases remained unmatched. Germline V gene sequence: CDR1 SGDLS, CDR2 YYNGEE. The CDR3 consists of 16 residues. As DNA, the CDR3 is TGTGCCAGCAGCGTACAGGGACTAGCGGGAGGGGAGACCCAGTACTTC. Residues: CASSVQGLAGGETQYF.